In this sample, the clone carrying this TCR beta chain turned up many times. Unique molecular identifiers were incorporated into the prepared TCRbeta library. A single record per CDR3 protein comes from TCRdb applying MiXCR to the PCR reads. The data hold about 72,000 distinct CDR3 sequences, with approximately 7.4% observed a single time. This CDR3 is built from 13 residues. With 10 bases clipped from V and 7 bases from J, the junction kept 7 bases outside the gene matches. Germline loops: CDR1 ENHRY, CDR2 SYGVKD. This entry belongs to a study of T-cell reconstitution after alpha-beta-depleted transplantation in children.

The chain recombines TRBV10-3 with TRBJ1-5; 10 positions agree with TRBD1. Sequenced material: PBMCs from the stem cell graft donor, taken from the stem cell graft. The source is a human donor who donated a stem cell graft to a child with acute lymphoblastic leukemia. The CDR3 loop reads CATRTGGGQPQHF. DNA for the CDR3: TGTGCCACCCGGACAGGGGGTGGACAGCCCCAGCATTTT.